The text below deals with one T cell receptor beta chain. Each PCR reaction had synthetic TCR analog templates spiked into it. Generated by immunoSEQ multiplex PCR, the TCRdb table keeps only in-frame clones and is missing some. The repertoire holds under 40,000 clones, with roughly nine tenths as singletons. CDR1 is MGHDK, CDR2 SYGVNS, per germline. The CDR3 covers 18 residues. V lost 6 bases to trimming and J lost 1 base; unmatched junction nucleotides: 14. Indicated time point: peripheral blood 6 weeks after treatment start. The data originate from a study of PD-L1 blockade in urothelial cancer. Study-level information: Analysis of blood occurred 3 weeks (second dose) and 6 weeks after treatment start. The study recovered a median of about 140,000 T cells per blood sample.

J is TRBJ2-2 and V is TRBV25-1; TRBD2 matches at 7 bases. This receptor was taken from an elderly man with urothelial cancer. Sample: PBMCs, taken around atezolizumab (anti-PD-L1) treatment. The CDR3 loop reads CASRGGVRVFLNTGELFF. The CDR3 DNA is TGTGCCAGCAGGGGGGGGGTGAGGGTATTCTTGAACACCGGGGAGCTGTTTTTT.